This TCR beta chain derives from a study of CXCR3-negative and CXCR3-positive naive CD8 T cells. Overall study context: Per-library TRB read counts averaged about 1.5 +/- 0.3 million, adding up to 130 million to 150 million in total.

The libraries of TRB cDNA were constructed through 5' RACE using UMI labels. From the 5' RACE reads, TCRdb lists one entry per CDR3 protein and no DNA. The data show around 57,000 distinct CDR3 sequences, and the top ten clones hold 23%. Looked up from germline, CDR1 is SGHNT and CDR2 is YENEEA. The CDR3 is 16 residues long. The V gene is TRBV11-3, the J gene TRBJ2-7; checking the TCRdb D call of TRBD1 is not possible without DNA. The TCR was taken from a human donor in good health. Some clones in this sample may be carry-over from other donors' samples. The sample consisted of memory CD8+ T cells from blood. The CDR3 loop reads CASSSYRDSGTYEQYF.